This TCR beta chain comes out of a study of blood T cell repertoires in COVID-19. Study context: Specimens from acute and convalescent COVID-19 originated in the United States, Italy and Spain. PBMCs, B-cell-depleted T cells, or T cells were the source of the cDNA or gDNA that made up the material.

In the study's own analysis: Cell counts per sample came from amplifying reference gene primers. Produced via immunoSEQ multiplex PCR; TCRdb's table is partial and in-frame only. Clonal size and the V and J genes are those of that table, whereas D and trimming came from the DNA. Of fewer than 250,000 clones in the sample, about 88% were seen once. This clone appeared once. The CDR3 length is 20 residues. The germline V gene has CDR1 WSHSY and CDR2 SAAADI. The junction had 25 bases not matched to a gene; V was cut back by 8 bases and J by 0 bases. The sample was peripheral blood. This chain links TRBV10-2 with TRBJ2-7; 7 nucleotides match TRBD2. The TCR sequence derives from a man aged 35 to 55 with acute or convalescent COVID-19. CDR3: CASLMGTGDGGAGVSYEQYF. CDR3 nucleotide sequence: TGCGCCAGCTTAATGGGTACCGGGGACGGCGGGGCGGGAGTCTCCTACGAGCAGTACTTC.